This T cell receptor (beta chain) is from a study of blood T cell repertoires in COVID-19. There are 16 residues in the CDR3. The V segment lost 4 bases and the J segment 12 bases; nucleotides outside the gene matches: 12. Germline-derived CDR1 and CDR2 are SNHLY and FYNNEI. This table comes from immunoSEQ multiplex PCR, and its TCRdb copy is limited to in-frame clones, with some not included. The sample yields over 450,000 clones, about 89% seen once. The chain uses TRBV2 and TRBJ2-1; 13 positions match TRBD2. The origin of this receptor is a woman in her forties or fifties with COVID-19, enrolled during active disease. Sequencing was done on a sample of peripheral blood. CDR3 sequence (DNA): TGTGCCAGCAGTGCCAACAGGGGGACTAGCGGGGTCGCGCAGTTCTTC. Its translation: CASSANRGTSGVAQFF.